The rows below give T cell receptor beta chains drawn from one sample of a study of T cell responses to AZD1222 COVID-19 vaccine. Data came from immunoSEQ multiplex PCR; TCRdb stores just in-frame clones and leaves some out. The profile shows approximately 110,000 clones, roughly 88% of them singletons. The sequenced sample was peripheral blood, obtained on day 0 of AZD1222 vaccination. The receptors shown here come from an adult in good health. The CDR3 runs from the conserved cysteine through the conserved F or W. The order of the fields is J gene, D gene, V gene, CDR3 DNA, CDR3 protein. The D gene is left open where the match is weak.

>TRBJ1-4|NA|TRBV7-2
TGTGCCAGCAGCTTAACCGGGGGGCTTGAAAAACTGTTTTTT
CASSLTGGLEKLFF
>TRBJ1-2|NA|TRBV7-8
TGTGCCAGCAGCTGGCAGGGGATCTATGGCTACACCTTC
CASSWQGIYGYTF
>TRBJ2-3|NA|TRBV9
TGTGCCAGCAGCGGCCGGACTGACCGGGATACGCAGTATTTT
CASSGRTDRDTQYF
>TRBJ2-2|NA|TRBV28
TGTGCCAGCAGTATTGGACTGAACACCGGGGAGCTGTTTTTT
CASSIGLNTGELFF
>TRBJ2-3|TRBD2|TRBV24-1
TGTGCCACCAGTGATTTTTCTAGCGGGGGGATAGATACGCAGTATTTT
CATSDFSSGGIDTQYF
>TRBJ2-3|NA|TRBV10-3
TGTGCCATCAGTACGGGTGGAGATACGCAGTATTTT
CAISTGGDTQYF
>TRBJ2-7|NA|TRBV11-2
TGTGCCAGCAGCTCCGCGTCAGGGTCGACCTACGAGCAGTACTTC
CASSSASGSTYEQYF
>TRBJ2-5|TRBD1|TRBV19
TGTGCCAGTAGACCCATGGGGACAGAAGAGACCCAGTACTTC
CASRPMGTEETQYF
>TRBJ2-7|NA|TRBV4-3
TGCGCCAGCAGCCAAGACAGGGCCAGGGTCTACGAGCAGTACTTC
CASSQDRARVYEQYF
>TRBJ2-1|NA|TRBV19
TGTGCCAGTAGTCCCTTGGAGGGGATTTACAATGAGCAGTTCTTC
CASSPLEGIYNEQFF